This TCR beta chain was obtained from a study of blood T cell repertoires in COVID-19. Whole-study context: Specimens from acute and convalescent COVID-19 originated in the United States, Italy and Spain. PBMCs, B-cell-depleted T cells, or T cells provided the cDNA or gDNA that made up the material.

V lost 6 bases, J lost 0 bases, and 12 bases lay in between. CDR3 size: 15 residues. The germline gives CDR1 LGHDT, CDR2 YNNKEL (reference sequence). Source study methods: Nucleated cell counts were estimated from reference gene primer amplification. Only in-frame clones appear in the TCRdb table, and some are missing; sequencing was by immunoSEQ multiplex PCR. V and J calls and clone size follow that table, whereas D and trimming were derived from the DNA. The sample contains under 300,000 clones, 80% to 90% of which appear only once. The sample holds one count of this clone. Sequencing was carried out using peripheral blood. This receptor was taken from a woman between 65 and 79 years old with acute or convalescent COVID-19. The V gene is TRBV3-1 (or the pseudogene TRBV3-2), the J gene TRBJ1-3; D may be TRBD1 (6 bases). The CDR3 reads CASSSTGNSGNTIYF. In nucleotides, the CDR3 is TGTGCCAGCAGTTCCACAGGGAACTCTGGAAACACCATATATTTT.